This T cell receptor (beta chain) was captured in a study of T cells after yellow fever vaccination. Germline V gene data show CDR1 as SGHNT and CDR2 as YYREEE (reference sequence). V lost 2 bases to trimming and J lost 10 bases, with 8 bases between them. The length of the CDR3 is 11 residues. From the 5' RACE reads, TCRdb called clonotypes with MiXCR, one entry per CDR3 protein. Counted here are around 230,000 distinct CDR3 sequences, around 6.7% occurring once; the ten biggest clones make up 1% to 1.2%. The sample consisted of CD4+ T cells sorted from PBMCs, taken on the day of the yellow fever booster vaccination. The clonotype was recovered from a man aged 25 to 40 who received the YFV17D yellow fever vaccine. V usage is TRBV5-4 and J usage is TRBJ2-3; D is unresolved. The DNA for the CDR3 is TGTGCCAGCAGCTTTTCGGGTGCGCAGTATTTT. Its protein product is CASSFSGAQYF.